A single T cell receptor (beta chain) is shown here with its context. This specimen belongs to a study of shared clonotypes between healthy human individuals. Sequenced by immunoSEQ multiplex PCR; TCRdb stores in-frame clones only, minus some. The table lists about 490,000 clones, over 70% of them singletons. CDR3 size: 17 residues. Germline CDR1 is SQVTM and CDR2 is ANQGSEA. V shed 4 bases, J shed 4 bases, and the junction held 11 bases outside the gene matches. The sequenced sample was PBMCs. This sequence originates from a woman between 40 and 50 years old in good health. Some clones in this sample may be carry-over from other donors' samples. The chain has TRBV29-1 and TRBJ2-2; 11 nucleotides agree with TRBD1. The CDR3 is CSVADRGRGQGTGELFF. The CDR3 nucleotides read TGCAGCGTTGCGGACAGGGGGCGCGGTCAGGGCACCGGGGAGCTGTTTTTT.